These 12 T cell receptor beta chains were sequenced from one sample in a study of tumor and adjacent non-tumor tissue in lung cancer. The library came from three nested PCR rounds adapted from ARM-PCR protocols. TCRdb re-derived calls from the multiplex PCR reads in MiXCR, one entry per CDR3 protein. The sample shows roughly 75,000 distinct CDR3 sequences, around 70% of them seen only once. RNA was extracted from bulk tissue without any cell sorting. More than 3 cm separated this lung sample from the edge of the tumor. Sequenced material: distant non-tumor lung tissue. These receptors were collected from a woman aged 45 to 65 with non-small cell lung cancer.

About this clonotype: A much more abundant neighbour one base away suggests this may be a read error. V gene TRBV6-1 combines with J gene TRBJ2-7; 11 bases fit TRBD2. The V gene end was trimmed by 6 bases and the J gene end by 9 bases; junction bases not matched to a gene: 13. Germline assignment: CDR1 MNHNS and CDR2 SASEGT. This CDR3 has 15 amino acids. The CDR3 sequence is CASRGSSGRAAGQYF. The CDR3 bases are TGTGCCAGCAGAGGTAGTAGCGGGAGGGCCGCCGGGCAGTACTTC.

The chain joins TRBV12-3 or TRBV12-4 to TRBJ2-2; 8 bases map to TRBD1. This CDR3 contains 14 residues. The J segment lost 10 bases and the V segment lost 10 bases, leaving 14 bases of the junction unmatched. CDR3 amino acids: CANSTTGVAVELFF. The CDR3 coding sequence is TGTGCCAACAGCACGACAGGGGTTGCCGTGGAGCTGTTTTTT.

About this clonotype itself: Because it lacks the conserved phenylalanine or tryptophan at the end, this CDR3 is likely a read error. The chain has TRBV20-1 and TRBJ2-1, with a possible D match to TRBD2 (5 bases). CDR1 and CDR2 from the germline V gene are DFQATT and SNEGSKA (reference sequence). This CDR3 is 14 amino acids long. CDR3 coding DNA: TGCTGTGCTAGGAGCGGCAGCTCCTACAATGAGCAGTTCTAC. Residues: CCARSGSSYNEQFY.

Of note for this clonotype: A much larger clonotype is one base distant, so this may be a read error. The chain couples TRBV6-2 or TRBV6-3 to TRBJ2-7; maybe TRBD1 (5 bases). The CDR3 is 11 amino acids. Between the trimmed V and J ends, which lost 10 bases and 5 bases, there was a span of 12 bases. From germline, CDR1 is MNHEY and CDR2 SVGEGT. The chain's CDR3 is CANMTVNEQYF. DNA for the CDR3: TGTGCCAACATGACAGTCAACGAGCAGTACTTC.

This chain connects TRBV20-1 to TRBJ1-1, with 7 nucleotides matching TRBD1. Germline CDR1 reads DFQATT; CDR2 reads SNEGSKA (reference sequence). With V trimmed by 7 bases and J by 10 bases, 9 bases remained unmatched. The CDR3 is 11 residues long. This CDR3 reads CSVSPDRVAFF. CDR3 DNA: TGCAGTGTCAGTCCTGACAGGGTAGCTTTCTTT.

As regards this clonotype: This may come from a read error, since a much larger clone is one base off. The V and J genes are TRBV4-3 and TRBJ2-1; 8 bases are shared with TRBD2. The length of the CDR3 is 13 residues. The germline V gene has CDR1 LGHNA and CDR2 YSLEER. The CDR3 DNA follows: TGCCCCAGCAGCCAAGACGGGGGGGCTAGGAAGTTCTTC. This encodes CPSSQDGGARKFF.

Concerning this clonotype: As the CDR3 is not closed by the conserved phenylalanine or tryptophan, this likely results from a read error. It is unclear where the CDR3 begins or ends on the DNA, so no DNA is shown, and the CDR3 is as TCRdb lists it. CDR3 protein: CSAERGKSFS. J is TRBJ1-1 and V is TRBV20-1. Inclusive of both ends, the CDR3 amounts to 10 amino acids. The germline V gene has CDR1 DFQATT and CDR2 SNEGSKA (reference sequence).

The chain recombines TRBV24-1 with TRBJ2-7, with a weak D call TRBD2 (6 bases). V was pared by 9 bases and J by 2 bases, with 10 bases between. CDR1 and CDR2 from the germline V gene are KGHDR and SFDVKD. The CDR3 runs to 12 residues. The CDR3 here is CATPGGAYEQYF. The CDR3 bases are TGTGCCACCCCTGGCGGGGCCTACGAGCAGTACTTC.

In the case of this clonotype: The CDR3 end shows no conserved phenylalanine or tryptophan, and so a read error is likely. This chain joins TRBV6-6 and TRBJ1-2; 7 bases are a match to TRBD1. The CDR3 runs 14 residues. The V gene's germline CDR1 is MNHNY and CDR2 SVGAGI (reference sequence). This chain's CDR3 is CANSFTGAENGYTL. CDR3 in DNA: TGTGCCAACAGTTTCACAGGGGCGGAGAATGGCTACACCTTA.

On this clonotype itself: Sequence at one end of the junction differs from germline and may be a read error. The chain employs TRBV29-1 and TRBJ2-2; 9 nucleotides match TRBD1. The germline V gene encodes CDR1 SQVTM and CDR2 ANQGSEA. This CDR3 has 20 amino acids. CDR3 in DNA: TGCAGCGTTAAAGACCCCGGACGGGTAGGGACAGGGTCGAGCACCGGGGAGCTGTTTTTT. Translated, it gives CSVKDPGRVGTGSSTGELFF.

Concerning this clonotype itself: Germline is not matched at one junction end, which may reflect a read error. The chain links TRBV11-1 to TRBJ2-3; possible D gene TRBD2, 5 bases. This CDR3 region has 14 residues. CDR1 is SGHAT and CDR2 is FQDESV in the germline V gene (reference sequence). Written as DNA, the CDR3 is TGTGCCAGCAGCATAGCTACGAGGGCTGATACGCAGTGTTTT. This codes for CASSIATRADTQCF. Combining the CDR3 with reference TRBV11-1 and TRBJ2-3 gives the whole variable domain EAEVAQSPRYKITEKSQAVAFWCDPISGHATLYWYRQILGQGPELLVQFQDESVVDDSQLPKDRFSAERLKGVDSTLKIQPAELGDSAMYLCASSIATRADTQCFGPGTRLTVL.

As concerns this clonotype: As the CDR3 is not closed by the conserved phenylalanine or tryptophan, this likely results from a read error. The V gene is TRBV12-3 or TRBV12-4, the J gene TRBJ2-6, with 10 bases matching TRBD1. The J segment lost 2 bases and the V segment lost 6 bases, leaving 4 bases of the junction unmatched. CDR3 size: 16 residues. The CDR3, as DNA: TGTGCCAGCAGGACAGGGGGCTCCACTGGGGCCAACGTCCTGACTTTG. It translates to CASRTGGSTGANVLTL.